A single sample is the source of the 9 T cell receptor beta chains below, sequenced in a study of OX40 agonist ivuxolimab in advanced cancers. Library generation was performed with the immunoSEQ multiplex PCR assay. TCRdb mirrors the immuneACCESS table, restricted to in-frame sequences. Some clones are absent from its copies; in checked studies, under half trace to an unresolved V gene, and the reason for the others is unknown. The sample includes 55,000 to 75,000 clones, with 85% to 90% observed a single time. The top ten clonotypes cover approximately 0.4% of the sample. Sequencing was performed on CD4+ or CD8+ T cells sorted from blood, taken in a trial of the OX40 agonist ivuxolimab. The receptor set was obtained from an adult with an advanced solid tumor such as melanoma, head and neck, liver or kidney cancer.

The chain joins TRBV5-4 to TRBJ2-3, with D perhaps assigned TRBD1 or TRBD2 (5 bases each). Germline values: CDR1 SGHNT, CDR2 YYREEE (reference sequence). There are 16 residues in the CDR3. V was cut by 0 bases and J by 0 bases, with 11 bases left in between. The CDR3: CASSLGDAASTDTQYF. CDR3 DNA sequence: TGTGCCAGCAGCTTGGGGGACGCTGCTAGCACAGATACGCAGTATTTT.

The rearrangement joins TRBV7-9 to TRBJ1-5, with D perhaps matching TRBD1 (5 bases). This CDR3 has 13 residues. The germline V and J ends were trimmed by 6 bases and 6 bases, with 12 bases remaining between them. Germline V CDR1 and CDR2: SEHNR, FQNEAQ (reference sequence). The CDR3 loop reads CASSPQGSQPQHF. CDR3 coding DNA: TGTGCCAGCAGTCCCCAGGGAAGTCAGCCCCAGCATTTT. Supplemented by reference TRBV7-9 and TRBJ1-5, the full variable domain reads DTGVSQNPRHKITKRGQNVTFRCDPISEHNRLYWYRQTLGQGPEFLTYFQNEAQLEKSRLLSDRFSAERPKGSFSTLEIQRTEQGDSAMYLCASSPQGSQPQHFGDGTRLSIL.

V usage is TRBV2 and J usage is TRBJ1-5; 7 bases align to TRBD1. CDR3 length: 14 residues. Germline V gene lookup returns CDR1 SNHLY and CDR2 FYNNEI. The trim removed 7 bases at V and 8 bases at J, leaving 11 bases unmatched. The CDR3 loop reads CASKNSPGGEPQHF. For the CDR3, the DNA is TGTGCCAGCAAGAACAGCCCAGGGGGGGAGCCCCAGCATTTT. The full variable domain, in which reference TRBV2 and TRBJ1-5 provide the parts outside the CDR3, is EPEVTQTPSHQVTQMGQEVILRCVPISNHLYFYWYRQILGQKVEFLVSFYNNEISEKSEIFDDQFSVERPDGSNFTLKIRSTKLEDSAMYFCASKNSPGGEPQHFGDGTRLSIL.

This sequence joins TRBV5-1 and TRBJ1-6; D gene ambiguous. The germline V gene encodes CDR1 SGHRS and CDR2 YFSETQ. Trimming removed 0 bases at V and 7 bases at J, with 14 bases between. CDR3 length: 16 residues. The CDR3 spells CASSLGGGAKNSPLHF. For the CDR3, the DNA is TGCGCCAGCAGCTTGGGAGGTGGTGCCAAAAATTCACCCCTCCACTTT.

The CDR3 region is CASSLGDTLSYNEQFF. The CDR3 bases are TGCGCCAGCAGCTTGGGGGACACCCTCTCCTACAATGAGCAGTTCTTC. This chain links TRBV5-1 with TRBJ2-1; D possibly corresponds to TRBD1 (6 bases). Per germline, CDR1 SGHRS and CDR2 YFSETQ. The CDR3 contains 16 residues. V dropped 0 bases and J dropped 0 bases, with 10 bases sitting between them.

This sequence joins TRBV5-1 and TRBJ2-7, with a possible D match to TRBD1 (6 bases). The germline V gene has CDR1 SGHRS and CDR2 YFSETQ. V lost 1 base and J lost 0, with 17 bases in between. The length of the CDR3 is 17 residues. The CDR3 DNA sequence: TGCGCCAGCAGCTTGTACTTGCAGGGGCTAAGCTCCTACGAGCAGTACTTC. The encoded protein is CASSLYLQGLSSYEQYF.

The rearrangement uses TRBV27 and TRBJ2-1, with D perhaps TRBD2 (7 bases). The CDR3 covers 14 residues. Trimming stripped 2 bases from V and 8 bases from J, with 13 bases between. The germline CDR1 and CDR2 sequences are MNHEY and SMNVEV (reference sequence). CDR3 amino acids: CASSLMGGLDEQFF. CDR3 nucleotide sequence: TGTGCCAGCAGTTTAATGGGGGGGCTAGATGAGCAGTTCTTC.

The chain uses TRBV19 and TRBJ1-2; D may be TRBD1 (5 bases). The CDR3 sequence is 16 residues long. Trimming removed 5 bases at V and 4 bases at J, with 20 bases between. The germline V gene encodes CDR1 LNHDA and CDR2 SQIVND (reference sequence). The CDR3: CASSVGGSGTPYGYTF. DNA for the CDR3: TGTGCCAGTAGTGTTGGGGGATCCGGGACGCCCTATGGCTACACCTTC.

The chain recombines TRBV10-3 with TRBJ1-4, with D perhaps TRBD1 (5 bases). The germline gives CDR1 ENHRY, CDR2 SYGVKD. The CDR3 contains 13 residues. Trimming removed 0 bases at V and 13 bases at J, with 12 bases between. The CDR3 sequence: CAISESGPGRLFF. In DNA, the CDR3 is TGTGCCATCAGTGAGTCGGGACCAGGCAGACTGTTTTTT.